The T cell receptor beta chain described here comes from a study of response to subunit inactivated influenza vaccine. TCRdb processed the RT-PCR reads anew with MiXCR; each CDR3 protein has one entry. The data hold roughly 700,000 distinct CDR3 sequences, with more than 15% observed a single time. The length of the CDR3 is 16 residues. Germline loops: CDR1 SGDLS, CDR2 YYNGEE. Trimming took 4 bases from V and 2 from J; bases not matched to a gene: 9. The specimen was PBMCs from blood, collected approximately 12 days after vaccination. The chain couples TRBV9 to TRBJ1-3; TRBD1 matches 7 bases. This receptor was obtained from a man aged 50 or older who received an inactivated influenza vaccine. Here the CDR3 DNA reads TGTGCCAGCAGCACCGCCGGGACAGCAACTGGAAACACCATATATTTT. The encoded protein is CASSTAGTATGNTIYF.